This TCR beta chain originates from a study of cytomegalovirus exposure and HLA in healthy donors. Study-level background: From donors who were HLA-typed, an early data release held 75 million to 85 million unique TCRs. Study-wide points: There were some V segments, including TRBV6-2 and TRBV6-3, excluded as indistinguishable. TCR association rates varied by HLA locus in a later analysis, with DRB1 highest and HLA-C lowest. The listing of roughly 160 TCR beta chains classed them as cytomegalovirus-associated.

The CDR3 spans 14 residues. Germline lookup yields CDR1 SEHNR and CDR2 FQNEAQ (reference sequence). The V and J ends lost 3 bases and 9 bases, in that order; junction bases with no gene match: 10. Points on this clone: The antigen is unknown.

Use of 60 Vbeta and 13 Jbeta primers characterized the PCR. Here immunoSEQ multiplex PCR was the method, and the copy in TCRdb shows in-frame clones only, minus some. The table includes some 150,000 clones, more than 70% detected once. This chain uses TRBV7-9 with TRBJ2-5, with 7 nucleotides matching TRBD1. This TCR was sampled from a man in his fifties in good health and CMV-seropositive. The sequenced sample consisted of PBMCs. The CDR3 region is CASSFRGSTAPQYF. As DNA, the CDR3 is TGTGCCAGCAGCTTCAGGGGGTCCACCGCGCCCCAGTACTTC.